This T cell receptor (beta chain) was sequenced for a study of blood T cell repertoires in COVID-19. The wider study: Both acute and convalescent COVID-19 samples were obtained from the United States, Italy and Spain. PBMCs, B-cell-depleted T cells, or T cells were the source of the cDNA or gDNA that made up the material.

This CDR3 comprises 14 residues. Germline V gives CDR1 MNHEY, CDR2 SVGEGT. The V segment lost 2 bases and the J segment 5 bases; nucleotides outside the gene matches: 5. As handled by the study authors: Amplification of reference gene primers provided the estimated nucleated cell counts. Profiling relied on immunoSEQ multiplex PCR, and the TCRdb table lists in-frame clones only, not all of them. The V and J calls and clone size come from that table; D and trimming were worked out from the DNA. The profile shows some 240,000 clones, around 90% of them singletons. This chain uses TRBV6-2 or TRBV6-3 with TRBJ1-2, with 7 positions matching TRBD1. The clonotype comes from a man in his 60s with COVID-19, enrolled during active disease. Sequencing used peripheral blood. Here the CDR3 DNA reads TGTGCCAGCAGTTACCTGGGACAGCAATATGGCTACACCTTC. Translation gives CASSYLGQQYGYTF.